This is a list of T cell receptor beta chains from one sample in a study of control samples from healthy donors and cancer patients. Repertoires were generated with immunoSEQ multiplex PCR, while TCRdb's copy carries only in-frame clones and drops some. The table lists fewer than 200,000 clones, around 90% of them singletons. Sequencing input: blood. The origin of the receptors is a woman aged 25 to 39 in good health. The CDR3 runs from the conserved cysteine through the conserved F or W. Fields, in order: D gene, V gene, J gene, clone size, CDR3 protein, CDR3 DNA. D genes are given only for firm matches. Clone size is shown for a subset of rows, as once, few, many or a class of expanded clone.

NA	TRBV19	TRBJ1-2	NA	CASSEVWTARNYGYTF	TGTGCCAGTAGTGAGGTCTGGACGGCACGTAACTATGGCTACACCTTC
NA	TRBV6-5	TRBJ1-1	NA	CASSSRVGNTEAFF	TGTGCCAGCAGTTCGCGAGTTGGGAACACTGAAGCTTTCTTT
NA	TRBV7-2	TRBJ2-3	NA	CASSLAGRTDTQYF	TGTGCCAGCAGCTTAGCGGGGCGCACAGATACGCAGTATTTT
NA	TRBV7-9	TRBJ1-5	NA	CASSLGGGENQPQHF	TGTGCCAGCAGCTTAGGAGGGGGGGAGAATCAGCCCCAGCATTTT
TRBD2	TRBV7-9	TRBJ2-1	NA	CASSLGLAGDNEQFF	TGTGCCAGCAGCTTGGGACTAGCGGGGGACAATGAGCAGTTCTTC
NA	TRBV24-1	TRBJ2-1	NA	CATSVRGDGNEQFF	TGTGCCACCAGTGTTAGGGGGGATGGGAATGAGCAGTTCTTC
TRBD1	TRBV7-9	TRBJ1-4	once	CASSWTGGDEKLFF	TGTGCCAGCAGCTGGACAGGGGGAGATGAAAAACTGTTTTTT
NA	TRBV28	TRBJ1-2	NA	CASSSTDYGYTF	TGTGCCAGCAGTTCAACAGATTATGGCTACACCTTC
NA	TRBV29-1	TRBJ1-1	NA	CSVERQLNTEAFF	TGCAGCGTTGAGCGGCAGCTCAACACTGAAGCTTTCTTT
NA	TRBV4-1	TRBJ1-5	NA	CASSRTETGSNQPQHF	TGCGCCAGCAGCCGGACGGAGACTGGTAGCAATCAGCCCCAGCATTTT
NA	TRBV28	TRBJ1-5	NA	CASSPMTGRDGSNQPQHF	TGTGCCAGCAGCCCTATGACGGGAAGAGACGGGAGCAATCAGCCCCAGCATTTT
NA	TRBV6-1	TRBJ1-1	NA	CASSETVRNTEAFF	TGTGCCAGCAGTGAGACGGTGAGGAACACTGAAGCTTTCTTT
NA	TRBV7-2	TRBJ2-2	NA	CASSLGPANTGELFF	TGTGCCAGCAGCTTGGGACCCGCGAACACCGGGGAGCTGTTTTTT
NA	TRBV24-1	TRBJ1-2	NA	CATSDGGGYTF	TGTGCCACCAGTGATGGGGGTGGCTACACCTTC
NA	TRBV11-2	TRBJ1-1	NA	CASRPRTLVMNTEAFF	TGTGCCAGCAGACCGCGGACTTTGGTAATGAACACTGAAGCTTTCTTT
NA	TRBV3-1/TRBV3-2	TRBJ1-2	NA	CASSQNRDLYGYTF	TGTGCCAGCAGCCAGAACAGGGACCTCTATGGCTACACCTTC
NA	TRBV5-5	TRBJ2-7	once	CASSLVVRVSEEQYF	TGTGCCAGCAGCTTGGTGGTGCGGGTCAGTGAAGAGCAGTACTTC
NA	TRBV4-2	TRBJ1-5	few	CASSQDMLTNQPQHF	TGTGCCAGCAGCCAAGATATGTTAACGAATCAGCCCCAGCATTTT
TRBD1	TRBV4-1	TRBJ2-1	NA	CASSQVLGTAQFF	TGCGCCAGCAGCCAAGTGCTCGGGACAGCCCAGTTCTTC
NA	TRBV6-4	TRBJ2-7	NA	CASSALGSAYEQYF	TGTGCCAGCAGCGCTCTCGGGAGCGCCTACGAGCAGTACTTC
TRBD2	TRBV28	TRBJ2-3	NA	CASSLLTSGRRDTQYF	TGTGCCAGCAGTTTACTTACTAGCGGGAGAAGGGATACGCAGTATTTT
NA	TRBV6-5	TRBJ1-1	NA	CASSSNRDTEAFF	TGTGCCAGCAGTAGTAACCGGGACACTGAAGCTTTCTTT
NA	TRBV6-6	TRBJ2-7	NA	CASSLQGFYEQYF	TGTGCCAGCAGTCTACAGGGTTTTTACGAGCAGTACTTC
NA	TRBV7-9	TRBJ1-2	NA	CASSLEGRAVF	TGTGCCAGCAGCTTAGAGGGCAGGGCCGTTTTC
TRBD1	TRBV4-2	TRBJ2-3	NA	CASSQDRDGSTDTQYF	TGTGCCAGCAGCCAGGACAGGGACGGAAGCACAGATACGCAGTATTTT
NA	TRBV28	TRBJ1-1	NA	CASSPGPYTEAFF	TGTGCCAGCAGTCCGGGCCCATACACTGAAGCTTTCTTT
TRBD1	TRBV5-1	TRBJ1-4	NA	CASSFSGTGAQKKLFF	TGCGCCAGCAGCTTCTCCGGGACAGGGGCGCAGAAAAAACTGTTTTTT
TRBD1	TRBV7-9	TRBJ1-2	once	CASSLVGQGHGYTF	TGTGCCAGCAGCTTAGTCGGACAGGGCCATGGCTACACCTTC
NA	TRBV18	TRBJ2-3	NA	CASSPPPDTQYF	TGTGCCAGCTCACCACCCCCAGATACGCAGTATTTT
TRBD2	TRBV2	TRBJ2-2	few	CASSEDGLAGLRGELFF	TGTGCCAGCAGTGAGGACGGACTAGCCGGCCTCAGGGGGGAGCTGTTTTTT
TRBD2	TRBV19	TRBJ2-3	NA	CASSPRLAGGPFTDTQYF	TGTGCCAGTAGTCCGAGACTAGCGGGAGGGCCGTTCACAGATACGCAGTATTTT
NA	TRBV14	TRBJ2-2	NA	CASSLQGYTGELFF	TGTGCCAGCAGCCTGCAGGGGTACACCGGGGAGCTGTTTTTT
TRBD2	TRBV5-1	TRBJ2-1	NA	CASRLSGREYNEQFF	TGCGCCAGCAGACTTAGCGGGAGGGAATACAATGAGCAGTTCTTC
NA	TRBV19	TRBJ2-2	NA	CASTPGHTNTGELFF	TGTGCCAGTACTCCGGGACACACGAACACCGGGGAGCTGTTTTTT
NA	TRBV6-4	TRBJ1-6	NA	CASMVPRTEGSTSYNSPLHF	TGTGCCAGCATGGTCCCCCGGACGGAAGGATCCACTTCTTATAATTCACCCCTCCACTTT
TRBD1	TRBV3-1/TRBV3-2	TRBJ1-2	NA	CASSHPRGLYGYTF	TGTGCCAGCAGCCACCCGAGGGGGCTCTATGGCTACACCTTC
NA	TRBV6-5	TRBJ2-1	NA	CASSYSQASYNEQFF	TGTGCCAGCAGTTACTCCCAGGCGTCCTACAATGAGCAGTTCTTC
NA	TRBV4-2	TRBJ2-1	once	CASSPRGRGGDEQFF	TGTGCCAGCAGCCCCAGGGGGCGGGGGGGCGATGAGCAGTTCTTC
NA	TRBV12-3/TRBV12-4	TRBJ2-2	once	CASSPGTYGELFF	TGTGCCAGCAGTCCAGGGACCTACGGGGAGCTGTTTTTT
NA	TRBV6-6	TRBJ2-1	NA	CASSYWDEQFF	TGTGCCAGCAGTTACTGGGATGAGCAGTTCTTC
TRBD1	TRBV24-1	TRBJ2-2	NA	CATSDWGTGSRAGELFF	TGTGCCACCAGTGATTGGGGGACAGGGTCTCGCGCCGGGGAGCTGTTTTTT
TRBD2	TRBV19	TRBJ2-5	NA	CASSRGGKAETQYF	TGTGCCAGTAGTAGGGGGGGAAAGGCAGAGACCCAGTACTTC
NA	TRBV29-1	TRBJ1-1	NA	CSVVQNTEAFF	TGCAGCGTTGTACAGAACACTGAAGCTTTCTTT
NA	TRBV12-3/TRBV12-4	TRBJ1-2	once	CASRGGHGYTF	TGTGCCAGCAGGGGAGGTCATGGCTACACCTTC
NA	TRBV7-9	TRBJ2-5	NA	CASSSYATRGWETQYF	TGTGCCAGCAGTTCTTACGCCACTAGAGGTTGGGAGACCCAGTACTTC